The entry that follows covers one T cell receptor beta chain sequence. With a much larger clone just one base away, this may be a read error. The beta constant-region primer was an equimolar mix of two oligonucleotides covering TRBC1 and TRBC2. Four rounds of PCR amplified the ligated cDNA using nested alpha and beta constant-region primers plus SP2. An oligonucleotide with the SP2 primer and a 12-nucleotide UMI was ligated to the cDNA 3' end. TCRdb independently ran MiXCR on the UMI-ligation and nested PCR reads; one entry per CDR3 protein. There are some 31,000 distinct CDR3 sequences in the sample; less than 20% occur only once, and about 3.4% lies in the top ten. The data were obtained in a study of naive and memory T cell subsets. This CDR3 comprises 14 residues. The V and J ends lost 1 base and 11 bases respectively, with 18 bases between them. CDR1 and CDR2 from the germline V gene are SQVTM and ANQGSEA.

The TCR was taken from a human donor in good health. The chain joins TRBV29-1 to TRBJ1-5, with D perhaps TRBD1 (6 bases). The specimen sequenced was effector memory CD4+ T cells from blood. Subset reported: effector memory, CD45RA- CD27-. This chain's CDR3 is CSVEVRQGRTSQHF. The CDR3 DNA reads TGCAGCGTTGAAGTGCGGCAGGGGAGGACGTCCCAGCATTTT.